The present TCR beta chain was sequenced within a study of identical twins. The study, taken as a whole, reports: Shared out-of-frame alpha sequences (those common to twins) showed excess low generation probability. Whereas memory repertoires showed no such difference, abundant cord blood beta clonotypes carried fewer insertions.

In the case of this clonotype: Its antigen is currently unknown.

One entry per CDR3 protein results from TCRdb running MiXCR on the 5' RACE reads. The sample comprises about 200,000 distinct CDR3 sequences, 6.5% to 8.5% of which are singletons, and less than 2% rests with the top ten. Germline V gene data show CDR1 as SGHNT and CDR2 as YENEEA. Trimming left V 0 bases short and J 6 bases short, with 9 bases between. This CDR3 is 13 amino acids long. Separately, the same data were catalogued under a study of yellow fever vaccine responses in identical twins.

Sample: memory (CD45RO+) T cells sorted from blood. The source is a woman under 30 in good health. The gene calls are TRBV11-3 and TRBJ2-7, with D uncertain. CDR3 residues: CASSLEAGSEQYF. The CDR3, as DNA: TGTGCCAGCAGCTTAGAGGCCGGGTCCGAGCAGTACTTC. The whole variable domain, filled in from reference TRBV11-3 and TRBJ2-7, reads EAGVVQSPRYKIIEKKQPVAFWCNPISGHNTLYWYLQNLGQGPELLIRYENEEAVDDSQLPKDRFSAERLKGVDSTLKIQPAELGDSAVYLCASSLEAGSEQYFGPGTRLTVT.